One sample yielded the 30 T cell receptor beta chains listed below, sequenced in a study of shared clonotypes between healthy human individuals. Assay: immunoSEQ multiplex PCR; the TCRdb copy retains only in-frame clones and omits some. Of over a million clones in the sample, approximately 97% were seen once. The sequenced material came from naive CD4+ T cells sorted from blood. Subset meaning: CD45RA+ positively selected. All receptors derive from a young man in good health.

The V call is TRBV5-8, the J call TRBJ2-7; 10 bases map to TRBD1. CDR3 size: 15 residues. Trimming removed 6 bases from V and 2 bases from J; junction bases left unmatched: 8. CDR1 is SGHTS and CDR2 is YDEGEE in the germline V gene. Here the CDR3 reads CASTLGQGDTYEQYF. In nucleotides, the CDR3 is TGTGCCAGCACCCTAGGACAGGGGGATACCTACGAGCAGTACTTC.

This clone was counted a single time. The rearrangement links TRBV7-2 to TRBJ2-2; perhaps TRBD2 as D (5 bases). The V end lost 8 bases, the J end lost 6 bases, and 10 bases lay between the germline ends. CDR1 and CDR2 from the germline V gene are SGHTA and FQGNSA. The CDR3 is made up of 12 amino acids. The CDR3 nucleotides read TGTGCCAGCCGAAAAGCGGCCGGGGAGCTGTTTTTT. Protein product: CASRKAAGELFF.

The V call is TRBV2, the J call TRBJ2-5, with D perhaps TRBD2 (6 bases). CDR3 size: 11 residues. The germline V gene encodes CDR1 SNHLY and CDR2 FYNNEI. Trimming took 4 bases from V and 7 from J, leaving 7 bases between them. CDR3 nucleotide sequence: TGTGCCAGCAGTGTGGGAGGGACCCAGTACTTC. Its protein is CASSVGGTQYF.

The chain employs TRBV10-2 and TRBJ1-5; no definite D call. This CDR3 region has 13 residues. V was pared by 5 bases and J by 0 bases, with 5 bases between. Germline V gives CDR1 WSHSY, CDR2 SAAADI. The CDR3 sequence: CASSKISNQPQHF. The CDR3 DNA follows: TGCGCCAGCAGTAAGATTAGCAATCAGCCCCAGCATTTT.

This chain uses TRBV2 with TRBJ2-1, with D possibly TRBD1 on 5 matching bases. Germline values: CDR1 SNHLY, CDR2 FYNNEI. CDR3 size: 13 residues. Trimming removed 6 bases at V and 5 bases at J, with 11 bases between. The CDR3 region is CASRYRMNNEQFF. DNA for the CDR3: TGTGCCAGCAGGTACAGGATGAACAATGAGCAGTTCTTC.

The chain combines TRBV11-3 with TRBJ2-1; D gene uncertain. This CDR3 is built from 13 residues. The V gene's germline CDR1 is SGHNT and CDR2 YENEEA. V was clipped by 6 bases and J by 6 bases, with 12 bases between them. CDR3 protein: CASSRSLGNEQFF. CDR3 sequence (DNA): TGTGCCAGCAGTCGATCTCTGGGCAATGAGCAGTTCTTC.

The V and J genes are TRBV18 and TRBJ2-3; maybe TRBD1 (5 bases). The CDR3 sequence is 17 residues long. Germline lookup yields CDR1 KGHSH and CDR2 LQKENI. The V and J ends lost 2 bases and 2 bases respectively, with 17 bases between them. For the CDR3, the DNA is TGTGCCAGCTCACCATTATTACAGGCGTCATCCACAGATACGCAGTATTTT. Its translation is CASSPLLQASSTDTQYF.

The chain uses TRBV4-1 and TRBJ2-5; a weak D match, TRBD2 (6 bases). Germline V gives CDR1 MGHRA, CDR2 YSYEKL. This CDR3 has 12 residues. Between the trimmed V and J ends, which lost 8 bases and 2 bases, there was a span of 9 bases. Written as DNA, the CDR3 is TGCGCCAGCCGGGGGATGCAAGAGACCCAGTACTTC. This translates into CASRGMQETQYF.

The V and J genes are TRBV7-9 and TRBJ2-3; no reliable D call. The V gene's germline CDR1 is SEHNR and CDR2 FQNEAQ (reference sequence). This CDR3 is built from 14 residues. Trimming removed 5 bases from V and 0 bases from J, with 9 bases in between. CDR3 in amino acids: CASSLPHSTDTQYF. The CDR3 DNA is TGTGCCAGCAGCCTGCCACATAGCACAGATACGCAGTATTTT.

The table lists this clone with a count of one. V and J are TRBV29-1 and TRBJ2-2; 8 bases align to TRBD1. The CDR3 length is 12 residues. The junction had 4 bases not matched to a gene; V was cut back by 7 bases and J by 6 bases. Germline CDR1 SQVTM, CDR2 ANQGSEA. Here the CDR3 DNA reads TGCAGCGGGGGGACAGGCGCCGGGGAGCTGTTTTTT. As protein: CSGGTGAGELFF.

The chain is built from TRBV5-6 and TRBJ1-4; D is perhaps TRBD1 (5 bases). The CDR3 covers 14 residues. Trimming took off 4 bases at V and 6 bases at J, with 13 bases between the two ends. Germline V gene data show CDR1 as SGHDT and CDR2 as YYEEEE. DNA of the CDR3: TGTGCCAGCAGCCCCGGGGGTTTGGATGAAAAACTGTTTTTT. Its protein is CASSPGGLDEKLFF.

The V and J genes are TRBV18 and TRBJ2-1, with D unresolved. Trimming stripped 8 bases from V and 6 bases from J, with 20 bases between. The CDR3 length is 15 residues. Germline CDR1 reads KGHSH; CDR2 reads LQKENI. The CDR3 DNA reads TGTGCCAGCATCAGTACGGAGAAAATCGGCAATGAGCAGTTCTTC. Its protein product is CASISTEKIGNEQFF.

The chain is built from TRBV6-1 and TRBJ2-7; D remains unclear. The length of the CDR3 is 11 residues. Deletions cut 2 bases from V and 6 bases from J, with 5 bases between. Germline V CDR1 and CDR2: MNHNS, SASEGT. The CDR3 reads CASSEKREQYF. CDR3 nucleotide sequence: TGTGCCAGCAGTGAAAAACGCGAGCAGTACTTC.

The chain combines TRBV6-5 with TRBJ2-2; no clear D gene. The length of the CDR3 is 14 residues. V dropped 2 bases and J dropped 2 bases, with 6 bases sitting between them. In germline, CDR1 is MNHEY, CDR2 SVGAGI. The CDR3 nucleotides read TGTGCCAGCAGTTACCCCCGAAACACCGGGGAGCTGTTTTTT. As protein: CASSYPRNTGELFF.

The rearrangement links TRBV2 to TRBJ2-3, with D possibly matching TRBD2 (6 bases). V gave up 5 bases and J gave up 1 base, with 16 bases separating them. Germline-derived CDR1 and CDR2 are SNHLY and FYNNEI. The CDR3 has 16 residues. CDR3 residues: CASSWEVAGGTDTQYF. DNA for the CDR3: TGTGCCAGCAGTTGGGAGGTTGCCGGTGGCACAGATACGCAGTATTTT.

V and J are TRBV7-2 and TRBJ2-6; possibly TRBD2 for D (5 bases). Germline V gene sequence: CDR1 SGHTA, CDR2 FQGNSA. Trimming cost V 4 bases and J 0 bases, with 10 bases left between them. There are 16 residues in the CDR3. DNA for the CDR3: TGTGCCAGCAGCTCAAGAGGGAGCTCTGGGGCCAACGTCCTGACTTTC. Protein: CASSSRGSSGANVLTF.

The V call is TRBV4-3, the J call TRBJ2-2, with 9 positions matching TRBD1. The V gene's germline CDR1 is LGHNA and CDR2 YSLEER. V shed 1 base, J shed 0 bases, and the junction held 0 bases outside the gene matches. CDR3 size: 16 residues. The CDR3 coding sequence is TGCGCCAGCAGCCAAGGACAGGGGGCGAACACCGGGGAGCTGTTTTTT. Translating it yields CASSQGQGANTGELFF.

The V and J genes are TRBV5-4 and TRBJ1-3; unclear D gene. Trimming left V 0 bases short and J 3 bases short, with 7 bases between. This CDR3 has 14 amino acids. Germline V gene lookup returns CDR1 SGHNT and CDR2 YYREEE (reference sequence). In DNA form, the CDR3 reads TGTGCCAGCAGCTTGGGGGCTTTTGGAAACACCATATATTTT. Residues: CASSLGAFGNTIYF.

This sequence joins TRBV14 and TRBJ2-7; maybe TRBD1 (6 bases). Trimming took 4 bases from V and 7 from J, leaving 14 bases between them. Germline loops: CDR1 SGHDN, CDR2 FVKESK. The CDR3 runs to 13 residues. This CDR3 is CASSPWDTLEQYF. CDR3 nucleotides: TGTGCCAGCAGCCCCTGGGACACCCTGGAGCAGTACTTC.

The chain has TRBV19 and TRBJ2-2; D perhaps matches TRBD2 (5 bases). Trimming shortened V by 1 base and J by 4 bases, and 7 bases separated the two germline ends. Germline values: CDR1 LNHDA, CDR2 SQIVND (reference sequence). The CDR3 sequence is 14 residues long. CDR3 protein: CASSIAGSTGELFF. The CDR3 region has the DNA TGTGCCAGTAGTATAGCTGGGAGCACCGGGGAGCTGTTTTTT. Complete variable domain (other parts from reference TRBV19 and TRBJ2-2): DGGITQSPKYLFRKEGQNVTLSCEQNLNHDAMYWYRQDPGQGLRLIYYSQIVNDFQKGDIAEGYSVSREKKESFPLTVTSAQKNPTAFYLCASSIAGSTGELFFGEGSRLTVL.

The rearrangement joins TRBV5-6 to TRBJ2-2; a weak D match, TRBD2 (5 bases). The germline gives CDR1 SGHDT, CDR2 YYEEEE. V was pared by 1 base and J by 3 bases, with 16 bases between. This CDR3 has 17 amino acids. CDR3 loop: CASSLRREGPYTGELFF. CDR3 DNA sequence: TGTGCCAGCAGCTTGAGAAGAGAGGGCCCCTACACCGGGGAGCTGTTTTTT.

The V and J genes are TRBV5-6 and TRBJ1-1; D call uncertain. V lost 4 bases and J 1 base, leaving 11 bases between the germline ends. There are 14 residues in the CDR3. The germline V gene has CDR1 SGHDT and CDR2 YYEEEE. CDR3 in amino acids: CASSARIWNTEAFF. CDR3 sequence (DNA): TGTGCCAGCAGCGCCCGAATATGGAACACTGAAGCTTTCTTT.

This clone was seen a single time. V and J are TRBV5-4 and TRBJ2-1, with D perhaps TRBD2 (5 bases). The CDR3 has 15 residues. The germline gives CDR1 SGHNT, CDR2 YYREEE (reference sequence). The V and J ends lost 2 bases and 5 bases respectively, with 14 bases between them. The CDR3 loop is CASSFSGGLNNEQFF. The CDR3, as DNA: TGTGCCAGCAGCTTTAGTGGCGGACTCAACAATGAGCAGTTCTTC.

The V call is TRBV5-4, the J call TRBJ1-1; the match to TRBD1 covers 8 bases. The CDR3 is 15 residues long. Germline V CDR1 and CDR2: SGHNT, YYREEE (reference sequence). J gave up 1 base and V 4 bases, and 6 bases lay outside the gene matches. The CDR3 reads CASSTSDRANTEAFF. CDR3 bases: TGTGCCAGCAGCACCTCGGACAGGGCGAACACTGAAGCTTTCTTT.

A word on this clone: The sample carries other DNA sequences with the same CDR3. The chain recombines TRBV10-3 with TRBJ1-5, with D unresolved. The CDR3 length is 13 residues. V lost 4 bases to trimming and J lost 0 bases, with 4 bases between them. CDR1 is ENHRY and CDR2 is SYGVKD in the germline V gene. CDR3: CAISGDSNQPQHF. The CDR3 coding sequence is TGTGCCATCAGTGGCGATAGCAATCAGCCCCAGCATTTT.

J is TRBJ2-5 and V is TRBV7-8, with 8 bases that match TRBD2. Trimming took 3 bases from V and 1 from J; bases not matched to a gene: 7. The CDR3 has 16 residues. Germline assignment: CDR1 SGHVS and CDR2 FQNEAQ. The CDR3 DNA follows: TGTGCCAGCAGCTTCCTAGCGGGCGCACTCCAAGAGACCCAGTACTTC. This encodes CASSFLAGALQETQYF.

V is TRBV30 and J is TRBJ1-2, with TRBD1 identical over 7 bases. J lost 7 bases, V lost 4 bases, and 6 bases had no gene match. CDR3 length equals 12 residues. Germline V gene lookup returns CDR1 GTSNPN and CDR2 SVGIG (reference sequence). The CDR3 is CAWTLTGPGYTF. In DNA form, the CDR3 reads TGTGCCTGGACTTTGACAGGGCCTGGCTACACCTTC.

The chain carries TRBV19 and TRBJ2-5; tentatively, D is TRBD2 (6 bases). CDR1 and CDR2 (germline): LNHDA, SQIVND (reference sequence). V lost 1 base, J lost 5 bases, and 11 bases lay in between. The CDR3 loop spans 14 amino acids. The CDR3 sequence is CASSIAGSRETQYF. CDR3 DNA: TGTGCCAGTAGTATAGCCGGGAGTAGGGAGACCCAGTACTTC. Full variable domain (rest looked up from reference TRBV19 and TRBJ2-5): DGGITQSPKYLFRKEGQNVTLSCEQNLNHDAMYWYRQDPGQGLRLIYYSQIVNDFQKGDIAEGYSVSREKKESFPLTVTSAQKNPTAFYLCASSIAGSRETQYFGPGTRLLVL.

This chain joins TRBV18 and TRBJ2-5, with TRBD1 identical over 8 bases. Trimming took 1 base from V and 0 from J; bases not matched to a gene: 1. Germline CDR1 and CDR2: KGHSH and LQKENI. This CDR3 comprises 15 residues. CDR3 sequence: CASSPQGQDQETQYF. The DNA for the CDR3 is TGTGCCAGCTCACCACAGGGACAGGACCAAGAGACCCAGTACTTC.

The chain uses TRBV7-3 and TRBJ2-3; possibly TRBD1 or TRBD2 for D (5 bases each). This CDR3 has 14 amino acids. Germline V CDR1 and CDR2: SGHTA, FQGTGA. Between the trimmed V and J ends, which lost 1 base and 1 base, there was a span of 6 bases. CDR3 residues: CASSLMGGTDTQYF. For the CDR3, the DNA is TGTGCCAGCAGCTTAATGGGGGGCACAGATACGCAGTATTTT.